This T cell receptor (beta chain) originates from a study of cytomegalovirus exposure and HLA in healthy donors. Study observations and caveats: CMV serostatus was the sole immune exposure data available. Sequencing had likely introduced a cluster of highly shared sequence variants as an artifact. Diagnosis of cytomegalovirus status made by the classifier reportedly showed high specificity and sensitivity.

The CDR3 is made up of 16 amino acids. Germline CDR1 LGHNA, CDR2 YNFKEQ. V shed 1 base and J 10 bases; nucleotides not matched to a gene: 9. This clone has a handful of counts. Its specificity is not known. The PCR used 60 Vbeta and 13 Jbeta primers. Some clones are missing from TCRdb's copy, which holds only in-frame ones; the method was immunoSEQ multiplex PCR. The table records around 180,000 clones, 80% of them present only once. The source material was PBMCs. The TCR sequence derives from a man aged 25-45 years in good health and CMV-seropositive. The chain links TRBV4-2 to TRBJ1-6, with 8 bases that match TRBD1. CDR3 in amino acids: CASSQAAGGRESPLHF. In DNA, the CDR3 is TGTGCCAGCAGCCAAGCCGCAGGGGGCCGGGAATCACCCCTCCACTTT.